The TCR beta chain described here comes from a study of B cell selection in AIRE deficiency. Broader study findings: Around 30% of healthy-shared Treg TCRbeta sequences appeared in patient Tconv cells. Of over 3,500 shared Treg TCRbeta sequences, over 25% were healthy-only, just under 9.5% patient-only. Shorter CDR3s marked shared Treg sequences, biased toward few non-templated insertions.

V was cut by 0 bases and J by 0 bases, with 9 bases left in between. CDR3 length equals 16 residues. Germline V gives CDR1 LGHNA, CDR2 YNFKEQ. The regulatory T cell sort gate was CD4+CD25hiCD127low/negative. Only in-frame clones appear in the TCRdb table, and some are missing; sequencing was by immunoSEQ multiplex PCR. This table has tens of thousands of clones, less than 95% appearing once. This clone was seen a handful of times. The antigen remains undetermined. The TCR sequence derives from a human donor with AIRE deficiency. The gene calls are TRBV4-2 and TRBJ1-5; D not resolved. Sample: Tregs sorted from PBMCs. The CDR3 sequence is CASSQEGRGSNQPQHF. The DNA of the CDR3 is TGTGCCAGCAGCCAAGAAGGGCGGGGTAGCAATCAGCCCCAGCATTTT.